The present T cell receptor (beta chain) was sequenced within a study of blood T cell repertoires in COVID-19. Study context: Acute and convalescent COVID-19 samples came from the United States, Italy and Spain. Sample material is recorded as cDNA or gDNA derived from T cells, B-cell-depleted T cells, or PBMCs.

Per the study methods: Amplification of reference gene primers was used by the study to estimate nucleated cell counts. Sequencing was performed with immunoSEQ multiplex PCR; in TCRdb, only in-frame clones are kept and a portion is missing. The V and J calls and clone size are taken from that table; D and trimming were inferred from the DNA. The data hold 250,000 or so clones, with approximately 85% observed a single time. The sample was peripheral blood. The clonotype comes from a woman in her twenties or thirties with acute or convalescent COVID-19.

CDR3 nucleotide sequence: TGTGCCAGCAGCCCCAACGACGGGGGGGGACCCTACGAGCAGTACTTC. Translating it yields CASSPNDGGGPYEQYF. This sequence joins TRBV7-2 and TRBJ2-7; 8 nucleotides agree with TRBD2. The length of the CDR3 is 16 residues. Germline V CDR1 and CDR2: SGHTA, FQGNSA. V trimming: 5 bases; J trimming: 2 bases; junction bases outside the gene matches: 11.